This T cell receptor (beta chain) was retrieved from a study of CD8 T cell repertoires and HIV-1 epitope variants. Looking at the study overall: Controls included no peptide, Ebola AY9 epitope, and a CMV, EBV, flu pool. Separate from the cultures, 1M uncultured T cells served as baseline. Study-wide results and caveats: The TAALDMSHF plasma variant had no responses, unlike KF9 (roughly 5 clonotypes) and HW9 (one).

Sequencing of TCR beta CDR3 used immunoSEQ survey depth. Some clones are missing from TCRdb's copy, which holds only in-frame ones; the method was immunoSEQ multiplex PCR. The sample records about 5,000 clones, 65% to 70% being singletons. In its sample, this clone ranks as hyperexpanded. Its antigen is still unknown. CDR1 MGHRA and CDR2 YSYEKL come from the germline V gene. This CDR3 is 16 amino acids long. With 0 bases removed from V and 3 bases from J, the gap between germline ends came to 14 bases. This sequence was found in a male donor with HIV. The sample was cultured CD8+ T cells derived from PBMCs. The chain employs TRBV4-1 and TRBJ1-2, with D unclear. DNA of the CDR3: TGCGCCAGCAGCCAAGATCCCCCAGACTTGGACTATGGCTACACCTTC. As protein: CASSQDPPDLDYGYTF.